This T cell receptor (beta chain) was found in a study of beta chain features in type 1 diabetes. Findings and caveats of the study: Small HLA sub-analyses could not settle whether HLA shapes TCRB rearrangement. A moderate, significant TCRB CDR3 shortening appeared in type 1 diabetes across four CD4+ subsets.

V was pared by 0 bases and J by 0 bases, with 10 bases between. The germline V gene has CDR1 SGDLS and CDR2 YYNGEE. The CDR3 has 15 residues. This clone was observed a handful of times. Antigen unknown. cDNA synthesis used the whole RNA isolate, giving expressed TCRB sequences. Assay used: immunoSEQ multiplex PCR; TCRdb lists only in-frame clones, some missing. The sample consists of about 300,000 clones, approximately 13% of them appearing once. The chain is built from TRBV9 and TRBJ2-7; D is uncertain. The sequence derives from a woman between 18 and 29 years old with type 1 diabetes. Source material: naive CD4+ T cells from blood. The CDR3 loop reads CASSVAASVSYEQYF. CDR3 DNA: TGTGCCAGCAGCGTAGCTGCGAGTGTCTCCTACGAGCAGTACTTC.